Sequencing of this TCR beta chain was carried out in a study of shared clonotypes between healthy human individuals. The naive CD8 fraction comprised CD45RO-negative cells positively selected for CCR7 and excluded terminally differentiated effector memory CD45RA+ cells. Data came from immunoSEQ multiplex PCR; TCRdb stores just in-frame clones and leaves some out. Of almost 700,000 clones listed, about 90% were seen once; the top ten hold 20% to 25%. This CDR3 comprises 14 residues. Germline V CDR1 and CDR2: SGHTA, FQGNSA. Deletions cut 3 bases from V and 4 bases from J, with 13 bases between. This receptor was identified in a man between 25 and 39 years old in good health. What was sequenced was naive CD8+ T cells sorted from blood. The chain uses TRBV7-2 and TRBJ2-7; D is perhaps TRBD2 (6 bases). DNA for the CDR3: TGTGCCAGCAGCTTGGGGGGAAACGGGTACGAGCAGTACTTC. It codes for CASSLGGNGYEQYF. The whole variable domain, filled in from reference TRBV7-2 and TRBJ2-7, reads GAGVSQSPSNKVTEKGKDVELRCDPISGHTALYWYRQSLGQGLEFLIYFQGNSAPDKSGLPSDRFSAERTGGSVSTLTIQRTQQEDSAVYLCASSLGGNGYEQYFGPGTRLTVT.